A single sample is the source of the 21 T cell receptor beta chains below, sequenced in a study of blood T cell repertoires in COVID-19 (dated by TCRdb to 2018 to 2020). The library was built by means of the immunoSEQ multiplex PCR assay. What TCRdb holds here is the immuneACCESS table cut down to in-frame rearrangements. Part of the clones is not present; checked against another copy, under half of the missing clones reflect an unresolved V gene, and the others are unexplained. The table for this sample lists tens of thousands of clones; roughly nine tenths of them were counted only once. In total, the top ten clones hold around 3.6% of the sample. The sample was peripheral blood. These receptors originate from a woman in her fifties or sixties with COVID-19, enrolled during active disease.

The gene calls are TRBV7-2 and TRBJ1-5; D remains unclear. The CDR3 is 13 residues long. V was shortened by 1 base and J by 7 bases, with 8 bases between the two germline ends. Germline CDR1 and CDR2: SGHTA and FQGNSA. The chain's CDR3 is CASSLETTQPQHF. CDR3 nucleotides: TGTGCCAGCAGCTTAGAAACTACCCAGCCCCAGCATTTT.

This chain joins TRBV19 and TRBJ2-2, with 16 bases that match TRBD2. The junction had 12 bases not matched to a gene; V was cut back by 4 bases and J by 7 bases. The CDR3 length is 19 residues. The germline CDR1 and CDR2 sequences are LNHDA and SQIVND (reference sequence). This CDR3 is CASSTAMGLAGGSRGELFF. The DNA of the CDR3 is TGTGCCAGTAGTACAGCCATGGGACTAGCGGGAGGGAGTCGCGGGGAGCTGTTTTTT.

This chain uses TRBV18 with TRBJ2-1; 14 nucleotides agree with TRBD2. The V segment lost 3 bases and the J segment 3 bases; nucleotides outside the gene matches: 10. The CDR3 loop spans 19 amino acids. CDR1 and CDR2 from the germline V gene are KGHSH and LQKENI. For the CDR3, the DNA is TGTGCCAGCTCACCTGGACTAGCGGGAGGAGGGTATAACTACAATGAGCAGTTCTTC. Its translation is CASSPGLAGGGYNYNEQFF.

V usage is TRBV7-3 and J usage is TRBJ1-1; TRBD1 matches 7 bases. This CDR3 has 14 amino acids. Germline trimming cut 2 bases from V and 2 bases from J; bases unmatched to any gene: 2. CDR1 and CDR2 from the germline V gene are SGHTA and FQGTGA. CDR3 in amino acids: CASSLGGGNTEAFF. DNA of the CDR3: TGTGCCAGCAGCTTAGGAGGGGGCAACACTGAAGCTTTCTTT.

The gene calls are TRBV6-5 and TRBJ2-7; TRBD2 agrees at 10 bases. The V gene's germline CDR1 is MNHEY and CDR2 SVGAGI. Trimming cost V 6 bases and J 4 bases; bases outside gene matches: 9. The CDR3 loop spans 15 amino acids. The CDR3 nucleotides are TGTGCCAGCAGGACCGGGACTAGCGTCGGGTACGAGCAGTACTTC. Translated: CASRTGTSVGYEQYF.

The CDR3 DNA reads as TGCGCCAGCAGCCAGGGAGGACTAGCGGGAGTGGGTGAGCAGTTCTTC. It is translated as CASSQGGLAGVGEQFF. The chain carries TRBV4-1 and TRBJ2-1, with 13 bases identical to TRBD2. The junction had 8 bases not matched to a gene; V was cut back by 3 bases and J by 9 bases. CDR3 length: 16 residues. The germline V gene has CDR1 MGHRA and CDR2 YSYEKL.

The rearrangement links TRBV6-5 to TRBJ2-7; 10 bases align to TRBD2. The CDR3 is 14 residues long. Looked up from germline, CDR1 is MNHEY and CDR2 is SVGAGI. V dropped 5 bases and J dropped 7; count of bases not matched to a gene: 8. The DNA for the CDR3 is TGTGCCAGCAGTCCTCTAGCGGGAGCTGGGGAGCAGTACTTC. Protein product: CASSPLAGAGEQYF.

This sequence joins TRBV5-4 and TRBJ2-2; 9 bases are a match to TRBD2. Germline V CDR1 and CDR2: SGHNT, YYREEE (reference sequence). V lost 3 bases, J lost 5 bases, and 8 bases stayed unmatched. The CDR3 loop spans 16 amino acids. CDR3 protein: CASSSRAGGRTGELFF. CDR3 nucleotide sequence: TGTGCCAGCAGCTCGAGAGCGGGAGGTCGGACCGGGGAGCTGTTTTTT.

The rearrangement joins TRBV6-5 to TRBJ1-1; 10 bases are shared with TRBD1. The V and J ends lost 7 bases and 10 bases, in that order; junction bases with no gene match: 6. The CDR3 sequence is 12 residues long. Germline CDR1 MNHEY, CDR2 SVGAGI. The CDR3 reads CASTDRGSGAFF. DNA for the CDR3: TGTGCCAGCACGGACAGGGGGAGTGGAGCTTTCTTT.

The genes are TRBV11-2 and TRBJ2-5, with 9 bases that match TRBD2. The germline gives CDR1 SGHAT, CDR2 FQNNGV. This CDR3 is built from 15 residues. Unmatched junction bases numbered 9, after V lost 8 bases and J lost 2 bases. Written as DNA, the CDR3 is TGTGCCAGCGGTCCATTTAGCGGGAGACAAGAGACCCAGTACTTC. Amino acids: CASGPFSGRQETQYF.

This chain connects TRBV18 to TRBJ1-2, with TRBD1 as a possible D gene (6 bases). Germline loops: CDR1 KGHSH, CDR2 LQKENI. V dropped 4 bases and J dropped 4 bases, with 13 bases sitting between them. The CDR3 consists of 14 residues. CDR3 nucleotide sequence: TGTGCCAGCTCACGCGGGGGGCCAGCCTATGGCTACACCTTC. It is translated as CASSRGGPAYGYTF. Filled out from reference TRBV18 and TRBJ1-2, the complete variable domain reads NAGVMQNPRHLVRRRGQEARLRCSPMKGHSHVYWYRQLPEEGLKFMVYLQKENIIDESGMPKERFSAEFPKEGPSILRIQQVVRGDSAAYFCASSRGGPAYGYTFGSGTRLTVV.

This clone appeared a single time. The genes are TRBV28 and TRBJ2-7, with D possibly TRBD2 on 6 matching bases. CDR3 length: 13 amino acids. V was clipped by 3 bases and J by 5 bases, with 11 bases between them. Germline CDR1 is MDHEN and CDR2 is SYDVKM. The CDR3 here is CASSFGRRDEQYF. The CDR3 DNA follows: TGTGCCAGCAGTTTTGGGCGGAGGGACGAGCAGTACTTC.

V is TRBV19 and J is TRBJ2-1; D ambiguous. Germline CDR1 is LNHDA and CDR2 is SQIVND (reference sequence). The germline V and J ends were trimmed by 5 bases and 7 bases, with 12 bases remaining between them. The CDR3 runs 13 residues. This chain's CDR3 is CASSLSRVNEQFF. In DNA, the CDR3 is TGTGCCAGTAGTCTGTCTCGGGTAAATGAGCAGTTCTTC.

The rearrangement uses TRBV9 and TRBJ2-7; 12 bases line up with TRBD2. V dropped 3 bases and J dropped 5; count of bases not matched to a gene: 3. This CDR3 comprises 14 residues. From germline, CDR1 is SGDLS and CDR2 YYNGEE. CDR3 region: CASSEGLAGNEQYF. The DNA of the CDR3 is TGTGCCAGCAGCGAAGGACTAGCGGGAAACGAGCAGTACTTC.

This chain connects TRBV29-1 to TRBJ2-6, with D perhaps matching TRBD2 (5 bases). The CDR3 length is 15 residues. Germline V gene sequence: CDR1 SQVTM, CDR2 ANQGSEA. The V end lost 6 bases, the J end lost 4 bases, and 16 bases lay between the germline ends. Written as DNA, the CDR3 is TGCAGCGTCCTCGGGATTCCTGGAGGGGCCAACGTCCTGACTTTC. This encodes CSVLGIPGGANVLTF.

The rearrangement joins TRBV27 to TRBJ1-1; D unresolved. The length of the CDR3 is 14 residues. Trimming shortened V by 7 bases and J by 2 bases, and 14 bases separated the two germline ends. Germline CDR1 reads MNHEY; CDR2 reads SMNVEV (reference sequence). The CDR3: CASTPTRINTEAFF. The CDR3 DNA is TGTGCCAGCACTCCTACGCGGATAAACACTGAAGCTTTCTTT.

The gene calls are TRBV7-9 and TRBJ2-7; D gene ambiguous. With 5 bases removed from V and 1 base from J, the gap between germline ends came to 6 bases. The CDR3 is 12 amino acids. Per the germline V gene, CDR1 is SEHNR and CDR2 is FQNEAQ (reference sequence). The CDR3 is CASSPLSYEQYF. CDR3 nucleotide sequence: TGTGCCAGCAGCCCCCTGTCCTACGAGCAGTACTTC.

This chain joins TRBV19 and TRBJ2-1; 10 nucleotides agree with TRBD1. CDR1 LNHDA and CDR2 SQIVND come from the germline V gene (reference sequence). CDR3 length: 15 residues. V was pared by 9 bases and J by 8 bases, with 13 bases of the junction left unmatched. The CDR3 sequence is CASRRGTGERDEQFF. The CDR3 DNA is TGTGCCAGCAGGAGGGGGACAGGGGAACGGGATGAGCAGTTCTTC. The variable domain in full, with the rest retrieved from reference TRBV19 and TRBJ2-1, is DGGITQSPKYLFRKEGQNVTLSCEQNLNHDAMYWYRQDPGQGLRLIYYSQIVNDFQKGDIAEGYSVSREKKESFPLTVTSAQKNPTAFYLCASRRGTGERDEQFFGPGTRLTVL.

The CDR3 DNA reads as TGCGCCAGCAGCCCAGGGACTAGCGGAGTAAGCTCCTACGAGCAGTACTTC. This gives the protein CASSPGTSGVSSYEQYF. V and J are TRBV5-1 and TRBJ2-7; 11 bases line up with TRBD2. The V segment lost 4 bases and the J segment 0 bases; nucleotides outside the gene matches: 9. This CDR3 spans 17 amino acids. CDR1 and CDR2 (germline): SGHRS, YFSETQ.

This chain's CDR3 is CASSLDRGDEQYF. The CDR3 nucleotides read TGTGCCAGCAGTTTAGACAGGGGCGACGAGCAGTACTTC. The chain uses TRBV12-3 or TRBV12-4 and TRBJ2-7, with TRBD1 matching over 7 bases. This CDR3 is built from 13 residues. Unmatched junction bases numbered 2, after V lost 1 base and J lost 5 bases.

The chain recombines TRBV7-2 with TRBJ2-2, with D perhaps matching TRBD1 (6 bases). The germline V gene has CDR1 SGHTA and CDR2 FQGNSA. This CDR3 has 15 residues. V was shortened by 4 bases and J by 2 bases, with 11 bases between the two germline ends. The CDR3 region has the DNA TGTGCCAGCAGCTCAGGGGTAGCCAACACCGGGGAGCTGTTTTTT. Its translation is CASSSGVANTGELFF.